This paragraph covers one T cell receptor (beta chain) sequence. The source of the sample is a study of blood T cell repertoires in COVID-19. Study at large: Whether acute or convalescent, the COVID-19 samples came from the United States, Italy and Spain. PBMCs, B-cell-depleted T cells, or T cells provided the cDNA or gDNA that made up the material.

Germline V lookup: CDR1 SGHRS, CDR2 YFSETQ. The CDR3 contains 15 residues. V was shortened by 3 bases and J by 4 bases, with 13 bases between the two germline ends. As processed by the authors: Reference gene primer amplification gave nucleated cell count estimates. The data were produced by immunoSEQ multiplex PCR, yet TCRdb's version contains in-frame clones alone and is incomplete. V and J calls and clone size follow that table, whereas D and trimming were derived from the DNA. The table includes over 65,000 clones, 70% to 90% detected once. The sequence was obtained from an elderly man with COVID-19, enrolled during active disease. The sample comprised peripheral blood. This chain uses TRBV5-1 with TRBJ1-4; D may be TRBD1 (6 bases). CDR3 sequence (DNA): TGCGCCAGCAGCTCACAGGGATGGAGTAATGAAAAACTGTTTTTT. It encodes CASSSQGWSNEKLFF.